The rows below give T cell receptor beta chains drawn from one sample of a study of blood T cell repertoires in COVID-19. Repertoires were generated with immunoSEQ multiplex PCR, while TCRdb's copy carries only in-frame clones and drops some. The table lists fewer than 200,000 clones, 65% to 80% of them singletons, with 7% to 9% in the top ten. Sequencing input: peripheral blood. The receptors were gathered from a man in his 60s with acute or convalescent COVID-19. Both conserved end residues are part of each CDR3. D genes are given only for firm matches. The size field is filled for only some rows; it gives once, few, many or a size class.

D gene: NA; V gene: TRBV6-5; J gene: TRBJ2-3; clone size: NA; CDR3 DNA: TGTGCCAGCAGTTGGTCAATCGCGGCGGATACGCAGTATTTT; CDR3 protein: CASSWSIAADTQYF
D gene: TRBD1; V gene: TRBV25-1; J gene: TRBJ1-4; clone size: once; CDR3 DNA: TGTGCCAGCGGGGGGACAGCTAATGAAAAACTGTTTTTT; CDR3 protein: CASGGTANEKLFF
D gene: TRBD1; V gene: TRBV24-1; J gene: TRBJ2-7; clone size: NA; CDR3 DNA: TGTGCCACCAGTGAGACAGGGCGGGTAGGCGAGCAGTACTTC; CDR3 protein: CATSETGRVGEQYF
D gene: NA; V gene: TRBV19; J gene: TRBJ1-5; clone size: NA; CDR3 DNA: TGTGCCAGTAGTTTGGGGGGACAGCCCCAGCATTTT; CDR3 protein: CASSLGGQPQHF
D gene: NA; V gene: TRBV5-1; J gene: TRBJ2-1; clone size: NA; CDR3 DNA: TGCGCCAGCAGCCCTACGGGGGTAGGCTACAATGAGCAGTTCTTC; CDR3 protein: CASSPTGVGYNEQFF
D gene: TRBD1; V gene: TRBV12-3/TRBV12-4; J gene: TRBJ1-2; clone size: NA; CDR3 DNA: TGTGCCAGCAGTCAGACAGGGGTTGGAGGCTACACCTTC; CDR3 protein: CASSQTGVGGYTF
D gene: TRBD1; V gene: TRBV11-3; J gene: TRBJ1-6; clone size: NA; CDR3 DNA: TGTGCCAGCAGCTTACAGGGGGATTCACCCCTCCACTTT; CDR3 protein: CASSLQGDSPLHF
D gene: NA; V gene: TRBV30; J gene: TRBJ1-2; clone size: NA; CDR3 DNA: TGTGCCTGGAGTGTCTACGAGGGCACAAGGGATGGCTACACCTTC; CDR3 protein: CAWSVYEGTRDGYTF
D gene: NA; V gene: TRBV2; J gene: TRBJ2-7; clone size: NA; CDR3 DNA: TGTGCCAGCTTCAGGTCCGAGCAGTACTTC; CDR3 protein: CASFRSEQYF
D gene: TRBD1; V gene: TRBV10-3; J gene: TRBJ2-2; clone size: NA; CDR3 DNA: TGTGCCATCAGCGAGACGGACAGGGGGCGGCGGGAGCTGTTTTTT; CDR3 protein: CAISETDRGRRELFF
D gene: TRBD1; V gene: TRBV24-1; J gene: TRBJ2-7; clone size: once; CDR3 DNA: TGTGCCACCAGTGAGCGACAGGGCCGCGAGCAGTACTTC; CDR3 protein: CATSERQGREQYF
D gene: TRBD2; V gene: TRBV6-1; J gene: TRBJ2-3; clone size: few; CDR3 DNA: TGTGCCAGCAGTGGTTCGACTAGCGGGCTCAGCACAGATACGCAGTATTTT; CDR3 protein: CASSGSTSGLSTDTQYF
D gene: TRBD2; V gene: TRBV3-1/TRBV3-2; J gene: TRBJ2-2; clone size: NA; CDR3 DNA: TGTGCCAGCAGCCAAGATGCCGGGACTAGTGGCACCGGGGAGCTGTTTTTT; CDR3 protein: CASSQDAGTSGTGELFF
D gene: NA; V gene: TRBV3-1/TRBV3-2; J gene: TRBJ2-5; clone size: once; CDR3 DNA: TGTGCCAGCAGCGGTATTCCACGGGAGACCCAGTACTTC; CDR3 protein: CASSGIPRETQYF
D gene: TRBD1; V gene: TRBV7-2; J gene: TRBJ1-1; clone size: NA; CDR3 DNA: TGTGCCAGCAGTTTCCCTCCCAGGGGGCCTGAAGCTTTCTTT; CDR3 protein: CASSFPPRGPEAFF
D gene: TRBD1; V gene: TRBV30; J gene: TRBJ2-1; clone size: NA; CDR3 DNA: TGTGCCTGGGAAGACGGGACAGGGGGTGGAGATGAGCAGTTCTTC; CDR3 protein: CAWEDGTGGGDEQFF
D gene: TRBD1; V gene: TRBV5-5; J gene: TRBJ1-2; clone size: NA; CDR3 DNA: TGTGCCAGCAGCTCCCCTCCATACAGGGGAGACTATGGCTACACCTTC; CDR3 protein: CASSSPPYRGDYGYTF
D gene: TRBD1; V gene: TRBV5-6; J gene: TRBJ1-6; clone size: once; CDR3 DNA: TGTGCCAGCAGCTCTTCCGGGACAGGGGTCTGGACTTCACCCCTCCACTTT; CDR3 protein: CASSSSGTGVWTSPLHF
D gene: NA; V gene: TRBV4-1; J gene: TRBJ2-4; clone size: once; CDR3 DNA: TGCGCCAGCAGAGGAAATCTAGAAAACATTCAGTACTTC; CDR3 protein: CASRGNLENIQYF
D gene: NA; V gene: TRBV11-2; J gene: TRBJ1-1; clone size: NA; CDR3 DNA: TGTGCCAGCAGCGGACAAATGGGGATCACTGAAGCTTTCTTT; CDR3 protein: CASSGQMGITEAFF
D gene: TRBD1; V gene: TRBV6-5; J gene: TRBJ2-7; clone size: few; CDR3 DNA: TGTGCCAGCAGTCCAGGACAGGGGTCGGCCTACGAGCAGTACTTC; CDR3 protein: CASSPGQGSAYEQYF
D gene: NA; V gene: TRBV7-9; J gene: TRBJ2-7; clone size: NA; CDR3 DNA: TGTGCCAGCAGCCGAAACGGACAGTCCTACGAGCAGTACTTC; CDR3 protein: CASSRNGQSYEQYF
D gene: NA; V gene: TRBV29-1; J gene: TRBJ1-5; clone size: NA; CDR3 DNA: TGCAGCCCCGCCGGGGTTGCCAATCAGCCCCAGCATTTT; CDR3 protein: CSPAGVANQPQHF
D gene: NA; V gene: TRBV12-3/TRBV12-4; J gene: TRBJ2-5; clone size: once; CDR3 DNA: TGTGCCAGCAGTTTCGGGGGGCAGGGGACCCAGTACTTC; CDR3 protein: CASSFGGQGTQYF
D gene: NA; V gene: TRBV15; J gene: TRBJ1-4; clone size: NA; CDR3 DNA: TGTGCCACCAGCAGAGAACCAGTCGGAGGGCTAGCAACTAATGAAAAACTGTTTTTT; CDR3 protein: CATSREPVGGLATNEKLFF
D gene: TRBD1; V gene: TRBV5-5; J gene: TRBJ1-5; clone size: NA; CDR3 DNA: TGTGCCAGCAGCTTAAGACAGGGAAATAGCAATCAGCCCCAGCATTTT; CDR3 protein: CASSLRQGNSNQPQHF
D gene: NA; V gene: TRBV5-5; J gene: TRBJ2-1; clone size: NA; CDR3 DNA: TGTGCCAGCAGCCCGGACTGGAACAACAATGAGCAGTTCTTC; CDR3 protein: CASSPDWNNNEQFF
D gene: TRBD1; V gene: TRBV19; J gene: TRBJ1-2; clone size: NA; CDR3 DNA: TGTGCCAGTAGTATGCCAGGGGGCTCCTATGGCTACACCTTC; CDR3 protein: CASSMPGGSYGYTF
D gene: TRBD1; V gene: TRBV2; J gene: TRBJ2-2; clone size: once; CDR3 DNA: TGTGCCAGCAACCGGGACAGGGCGAACACCGGGGAGCTGTTTTTT; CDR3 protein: CASNRDRANTGELFF
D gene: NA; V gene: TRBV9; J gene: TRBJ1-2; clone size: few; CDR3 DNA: TGTGCCAGCAGCGTAGGGACCAGGCAGGGCCAAGGGGGCTACACCTTC; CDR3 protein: CASSVGTRQGQGGYTF
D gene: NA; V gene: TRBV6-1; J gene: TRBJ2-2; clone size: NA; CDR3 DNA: TGTGCCAGCAGTGAAGGCGACATTTACACCGGGGAGCTGTTTTTT; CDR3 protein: CASSEGDIYTGELFF
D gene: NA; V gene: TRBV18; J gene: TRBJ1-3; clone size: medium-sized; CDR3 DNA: TGTGCCAGCTCACCCGTCACCGACGGCGGTCCCTCTGGAAACACCATATATTTT; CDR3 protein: CASSPVTDGGPSGNTIYF
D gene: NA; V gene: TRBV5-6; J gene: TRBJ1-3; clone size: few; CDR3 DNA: TGTGCCAGCAGCTTGGGCGGCTCTGGAAACACCATATATTTT; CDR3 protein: CASSLGGSGNTIYF
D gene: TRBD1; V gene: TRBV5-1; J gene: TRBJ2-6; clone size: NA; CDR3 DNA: TGCGCCAGCAGCCCGACAGGGGTAGGCTCTGGGGCCAACGTCCTGACTTTC; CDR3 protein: CASSPTGVGSGANVLTF
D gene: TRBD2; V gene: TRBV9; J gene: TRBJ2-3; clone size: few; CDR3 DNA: TGTGCCAGCAGCGTAGTTCCCGGGGGGGCCGCTCATACGCAGTATTTT; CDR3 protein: CASSVVPGGAAHTQYF
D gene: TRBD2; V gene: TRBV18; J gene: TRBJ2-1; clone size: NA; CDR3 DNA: TGTGCCAGCTCACGTGCAGCGGGGGGACCCTACAATGAGCAGTTCTTC; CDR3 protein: CASSRAAGGPYNEQFF
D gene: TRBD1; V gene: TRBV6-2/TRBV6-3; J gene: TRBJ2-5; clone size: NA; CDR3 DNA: TGTGCCAGCAGTTCGGGACAGGGAGGAGAGACCCAGTACTTC; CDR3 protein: CASSSGQGGETQYF
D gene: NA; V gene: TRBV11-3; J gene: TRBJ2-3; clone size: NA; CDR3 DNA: TGTGCCAGCAGCTTAGCAACGGGAGTTGGCACAGATACGCAGTATTTT; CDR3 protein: CASSLATGVGTDTQYF
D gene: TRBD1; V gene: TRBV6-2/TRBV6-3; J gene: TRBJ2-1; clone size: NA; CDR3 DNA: TGTGCCAGCAGTGCCCCGGGACAGGGCGATATGAGAAGGGTGGAGTTCTTC; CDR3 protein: CASSAPGQGDMRRVEFF
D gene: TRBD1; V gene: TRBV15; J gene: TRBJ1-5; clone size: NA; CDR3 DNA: TGTGCCACCAGCAGAGGGCAGGGGGCCACCTCAGGCAATCAGCCCCAGCATTTT; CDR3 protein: CATSRGQGATSGNQPQHF
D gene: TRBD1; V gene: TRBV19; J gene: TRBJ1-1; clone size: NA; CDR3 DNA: TGTGCCAGTAGGGAGACAGGGAGAGACACTGAAGCTTTCTTT; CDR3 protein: CASRETGRDTEAFF
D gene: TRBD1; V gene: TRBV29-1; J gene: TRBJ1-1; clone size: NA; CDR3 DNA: TGCAGCGTTGACGACAGGGAAAGCACTGAAGCTTTCTTT; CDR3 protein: CSVDDRESTEAFF
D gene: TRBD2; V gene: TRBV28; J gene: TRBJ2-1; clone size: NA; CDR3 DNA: TGTGCCACCCATGTGGAGGCGGGGGACAATGAGCAGTTCTTC; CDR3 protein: CATHVEAGDNEQFF
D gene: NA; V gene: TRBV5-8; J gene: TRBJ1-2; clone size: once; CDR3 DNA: TGTGCCAGCAGCTTCGCCCGCAGAGGCTACACCTTC; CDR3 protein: CASSFARRGYTF
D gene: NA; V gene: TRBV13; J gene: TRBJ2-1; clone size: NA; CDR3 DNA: TGTGCCAGCAGCTTAGGCGGCAGCGGGTTATCCTACAATGAGCAGTTCTTC; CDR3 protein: CASSLGGSGLSYNEQFF
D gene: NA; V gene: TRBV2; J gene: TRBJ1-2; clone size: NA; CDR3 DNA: TGTGCCAGCAGTGAAGAGGGGTTTTATGGCTACACCTTC; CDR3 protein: CASSEEGFYGYTF
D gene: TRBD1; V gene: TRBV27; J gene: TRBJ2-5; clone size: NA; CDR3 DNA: TGTGCCAGCAAAATCCTAGGACAGGGTCAAGAGACCCAGTACTTC; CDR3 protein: CASKILGQGQETQYF
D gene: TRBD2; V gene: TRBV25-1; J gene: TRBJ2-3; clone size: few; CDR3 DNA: TGTGCCAGCAGCGGGACTAGCGGGTCCCCTAGCACAGATACGCAGTATTTT; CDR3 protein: CASSGTSGSPSTDTQYF
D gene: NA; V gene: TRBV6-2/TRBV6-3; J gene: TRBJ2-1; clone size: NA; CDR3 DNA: TGTGCCAGCAGCCGCCCTAGTTATCCCTACAATGAGCAGTTCTTC; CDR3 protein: CASSRPSYPYNEQFF
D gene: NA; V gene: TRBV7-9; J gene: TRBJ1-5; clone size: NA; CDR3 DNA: TGTGCCAGCAGCTTAGGGGCCAGGGGCAATCAGCCCCAGCATTTT; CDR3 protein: CASSLGARGNQPQHF
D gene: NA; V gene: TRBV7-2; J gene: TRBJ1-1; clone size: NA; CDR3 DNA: TGTGCCAGCAGCTTAGCAGGGAGGGTGAGGACTGAAGCTTTCTTT; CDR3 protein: CASSLAGRVRTEAFF
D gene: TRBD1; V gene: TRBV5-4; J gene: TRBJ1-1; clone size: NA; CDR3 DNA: TGTGCCAGCAGACTCACAGGGGTATTAACTGAAGCTTTCTTT; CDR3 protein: CASRLTGVLTEAFF
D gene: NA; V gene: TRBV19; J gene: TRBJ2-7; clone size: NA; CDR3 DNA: TGTGCCAGTAGTATAGGTGGAGACGGCCTGGATAAGTACTTC; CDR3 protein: CASSIGGDGLDKYF
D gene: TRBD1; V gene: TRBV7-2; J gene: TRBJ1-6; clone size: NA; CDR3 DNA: TGTGCCAGCAGCTTAGGGTCACAGGGGGGTTCACCCCTCCACTTT; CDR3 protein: CASSLGSQGGSPLHF
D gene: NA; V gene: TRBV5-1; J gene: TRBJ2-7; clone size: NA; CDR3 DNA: TGCGCCAGCAGCTCCAGACAGACGCCTTTGTACGAGCAGTACTTC; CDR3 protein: CASSSRQTPLYEQYF
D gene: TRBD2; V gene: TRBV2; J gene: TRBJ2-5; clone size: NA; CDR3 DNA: TGTGCCAGCAGTGGCCTTAGCGGGGGGATCCAAGAGACCCAGTACTTC; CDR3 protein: CASSGLSGGIQETQYF
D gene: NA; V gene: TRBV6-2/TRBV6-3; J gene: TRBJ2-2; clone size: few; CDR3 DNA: TGTGCCAGCAGTTACCGACTTGGGACCGGGGAGCTGTTTTTT; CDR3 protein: CASSYRLGTGELFF
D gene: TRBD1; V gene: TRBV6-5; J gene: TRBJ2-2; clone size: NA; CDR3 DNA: TGTGCCACAACAGGGACAGCCCTTGGTGCGGGGGAGCTGTTTTTT; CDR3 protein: CATTGTALGAGELFF